A single sample gave rise to the 25 T cell receptor beta chains below, sequenced in a study of T cells in Graves' hyperthyroidism and ophthalmopathy. RNA transcripts provided the source from which TCR beta CDR3 regions were amplified. The TCR CDR3 first-round RT-PCR relied on the HTBI primer set. TCRdb passed the multiplex PCR reads through MiXCR, listing each CDR3 protein once. The top ten hold around 20% of the sample, which has roughly 360,000 distinct CDR3 sequences, roughly 13% seen once. Sequences were obtained from blood. The receptors were gathered from a man younger than 45 with Graves' hyperthyroidism that later progressed to Graves' ophthalmopathy.

This clonotype showed up many times. Written as DNA, the CDR3 is TGTGCCAGCAGTTCAGGGACAGTAAGATATGGCTACACCTTC. Residues: CASSSGTVRYGYTF. The V call is TRBV28, the J call TRBJ1-2, with 7 bases fitting TRBD1. Germline V CDR1 and CDR2: MDHEN, SYDVKM. This CDR3 is 14 amino acids long. Trimming at V came to 4 bases and at J to 5 bases, leaving 7 bases not matched to a gene.

This clonotype was observed many times. This chain joins TRBV20-1 and TRBJ2-1; 9 nucleotides align to TRBD2. The CDR3 has 14 amino acids. Germline trimming cut 5 bases from V and 5 bases from J; bases unmatched to any gene: 7. Looked up from germline, CDR1 is DFQATT and CDR2 is SNEGSKA (reference sequence). The CDR3 DNA follows: TGCAGTGCTCCCCTTAGCGGGGGCAACAATGAGCAGTTCTTC. Its translation: CSAPLSGGNNEQFF.

This clonotype appeared a few times. The gene calls are TRBV7-6 and TRBJ1-5; D remains unclear. Looked up from germline, CDR1 is SGHVS and CDR2 is FNYEAQ. Trimming removed 2 bases at V and 4 bases at J, with 12 bases between. The CDR3 runs 15 residues. The CDR3 sequence is CASSLIEGNNQPQHF. As DNA, the CDR3 is TGTGCCAGCAGCTTAATTGAGGGCAATAATCAGCCCCAGCATTTT.

This clonotype was picked up many times. The J gene is TRBJ1-2, the V gene TRBV7-9; TRBD1 is a possible D gene (6 bases). This CDR3 spans 12 amino acids. Trimming left V 7 bases short and J 8 bases short, with 14 bases between. In germline, CDR1 is SEHNR, CDR2 FQNEAQ (reference sequence). The CDR3 reads CASTSGGLGYTF. The DNA of the CDR3 is TGTGCCAGCACCAGTGGGGGGCTCGGCTACACCTTC. Full variable domain (rest looked up from reference TRBV7-9 and TRBJ1-2): DTGVSQNPRHKITKRGQNVTFRCDPISEHNRLYWYRQTLGQGPEFLTYFQNEAQLEKSRLLSDRFSAERPKGSFSTLEIQRTEQGDSAMYLCASTSGGLGYTFGSGTRLTVV.

This clonotype was counted many times. The V and J genes are TRBV28 and TRBJ2-3, with TRBD2 matching 8 bases. The germline gives CDR1 MDHEN, CDR2 SYDVKM. CDR3 length equals 16 residues. With V trimmed by 2 bases and J by 5 bases, 9 bases remained unmatched. CDR3 region: CASSLGVRLALDTQYF. CDR3 nucleotides: TGTGCCAGCAGTTTAGGAGTGAGACTAGCGTTAGATACGCAGTATTTT. Full variable domain (missing parts from reference TRBV28 and TRBJ2-3): DVKVTQSSRYLVKRTGEKVFLECVQDMDHENMFWYRQDPGLGLRLIYFSYDVKMKEKGDIPEGYSVSREKKERFSLILESASTNQTSMYLCASSLGVRLALDTQYFGPGTRLTVL.

The chain is built from TRBV2 and TRBJ2-5; TRBD1 agrees at 11 bases. CDR3 length equals 15 residues. Germline V gives CDR1 SNHLY, CDR2 FYNNEI. Unmatched junction bases numbered 8, after V lost 6 bases and J lost 5 bases. CDR3 in amino acids: CASRGGQGVNETQYF. The CDR3 DNA follows: TGTGCCAGCAGGGGGGGACAGGGGGTCAATGAGACCCAGTACTTC.

Concerning this clonotype itself: With a much larger clone just one base away, this may be a read error. The chain couples TRBV3-1 to TRBJ2-1; 7 bases align to TRBD2. The CDR3 is made up of 16 amino acids. Trimming at V came to 0 bases and at J to 6 bases, leaving 8 bases not matched to a gene. Per the germline V gene, CDR1 is LGHDT and CDR2 is YNNKEL (reference sequence). The CDR3 DNA sequence: TGTGCCAGCAGCCAAGATGGGCCAGCGGGGTTCAATGAGCAGTTCTTC. Amino acid sequence: CASSQDGPAGFNEQFF.

J is TRBJ2-7 and V is TRBV7-9, with TRBD2 identical over 8 bases. Trimming at V came to 6 bases and at J to 2 bases, leaving 6 bases not matched to a gene. The CDR3 contains 14 residues. Germline V lookup: CDR1 SEHNR, CDR2 FQNEAQ (reference sequence). CDR3 residues: CASSNGGATYEQYF. The CDR3 region has the DNA TGTGCCAGCAGTAACGGGGGGGCAACCTACGAGCAGTACTTC.

This clonotype was counted ten times or more. The J gene is TRBJ1-5, the V gene TRBV12-5; D is unresolved. V lost 0 bases and J 5 bases, leaving 23 bases between the germline ends. The CDR3 loop spans 19 amino acids. The V gene's germline CDR1 is LGHNT and CDR2 FRNRAP. Here the CDR3 reads CASGLVPETSAGLYQPQHF. CDR3 nucleotide sequence: TGTGCTAGTGGTTTGGTACCGGAGACATCCGCAGGCCTTTATCAGCCCCAGCATTTT.

In its sample, this clonotype was seen many times. The rearrangement links TRBV12-3 or TRBV12-4 to TRBJ2-1, with 9 bases identical to TRBD2. With V trimmed by 4 bases and J by 4 bases, 5 bases remained unmatched. This CDR3 region has 15 residues. The DNA of the CDR3 is TGTGCCAGCAGTTGGGGCGGGGGGGTGTACAATGAGCAGTTCTTC. This translates into CASSWGGGVYNEQFF.

This chain uses TRBV5-1 with TRBJ2-5, with D possibly matching TRBD1 (5 bases). Germline V lookup: CDR1 SGHRS, CDR2 YFSETQ. This CDR3 spans 15 amino acids. Trimming shortened V by 1 base and J by 5 bases, and 15 bases separated the two germline ends. As DNA, the CDR3 is TGCGCCAGCAGCTTGAATAGGGTGGGGCGGGAGACCCAGTACTTC. This encodes CASSLNRVGRETQYF.

This clonotype was found many times. J is TRBJ2-4 and V is TRBV11-2; 7 positions match TRBD2. This CDR3 contains 17 residues. Germline lookup yields CDR1 SGHAT and CDR2 FQNNGV. J lost 0 bases, V lost 6 bases, and 11 bases had no gene match. CDR3 amino acids: CASSPVTGGLAKNIQYF. CDR3 sequence (DNA): TGTGCCAGCAGTCCAGTCACGGGGGGATTAGCCAAAAACATTCAGTACTTC.

This clonotype has at least ten counts. The CDR3 DNA follows: TGTGCCAGCAGTCCCATTGGGGTCTGGGAAAAACTGTTTTTT. It translates to CASSPIGVWEKLFF. The genes are TRBV12-3 or TRBV12-4 and TRBJ1-4; D not certain. This CDR3 contains 14 residues. V was cut by 5 bases and J by 8 bases, with 15 bases left in between.

The sample holds many counts of this clonotype. The rearrangement uses TRBV20-1 and TRBJ2-5, with 7 positions matching TRBD2. Germline loops: CDR1 DFQATT, CDR2 SNEGSKA (reference sequence). V shed 6 bases and J 0 bases; nucleotides not matched to a gene: 4. This CDR3 has 13 amino acids. The CDR3 sequence is CSAQRGDQETQYF. CDR3 coding DNA: TGCAGTGCACAACGGGGGGACCAAGAGACCCAGTACTTC.

This clonotype was seen ten or more times. The CDR3 region has the DNA TGTGCCAGCAGCTTAGCCGACCCTGTGTATGGCTACACCTTC. Translation gives CASSLADPVYGYTF. The rearrangement links TRBV7-2 to TRBJ1-2; unclear D gene. Trimming cost V 0 bases and J 5 bases, with 10 bases left between them. The CDR3 runs to 14 residues. Germline loops: CDR1 SGHTA, CDR2 FQGNSA.

The rearrangement uses TRBV4-1 and TRBJ2-7, with TRBD2 matching over 15 bases. V dropped 1 base and J dropped 1; count of bases not matched to a gene: 5. The V gene's germline CDR1 is MGHRA and CDR2 YSYEKL. This CDR3 is 18 amino acids long. The CDR3 region has the DNA TGCGCCAGCAGCCAAGGGACTAGCGGGGGGGGATCTTCCTACGAGCAGTACTTC. It yields the protein CASSQGTSGGGSSYEQYF.

This clonotype has a handful of counts. This sequence joins TRBV7-9 and TRBJ1-4; maybe TRBD1 (5 bases). Trimming pared 0 bases from V and 4 bases from J, leaving 12 bases between. Germline CDR1 is SEHNR and CDR2 is FQNEAQ (reference sequence). The CDR3 has 16 residues. This chain's CDR3 is CASSLARGRVNEKLFF. The CDR3, as DNA: TGTGCCAGCAGCTTAGCGAGGGGACGGGTTAATGAAAAACTGTTTTTT.

This clonotype was detected a few times. The chain uses TRBV5-1 and TRBJ1-4; D perhaps matches TRBD1 (5 bases). CDR3 length: 14 amino acids. Trimming took 6 bases from V and 5 from J, leaving 14 bases between them. Germline CDR1 reads SGHRS; CDR2 reads YFSETQ. The CDR3 spells CASMVGGGNEKLFF. For the CDR3, the DNA is TGCGCCAGCATGGTCGGGGGTGGGAATGAAAAACTGTTTTTT.

This chain connects TRBV29-1 to TRBJ2-3; no clear D gene. CDR3 size: 14 residues. Trimming removed 0 bases from V and 2 bases from J, with 9 bases in between. The germline V gene has CDR1 SQVTM and CDR2 ANQGSEA. Here the CDR3 DNA reads TGCAGCGTTGAAGATCCCACAGCCACAGATACGCAGTATTTT. This sequence encodes CSVEDPTATDTQYF.

J is TRBJ1-6 and V is TRBV12-3 or TRBV12-4; 10 bases are shared with TRBD1. The J segment lost 9 bases and the V segment lost 6 bases, leaving 5 bases of the junction unmatched. The CDR3 totals 14 residues. CDR3 in amino acids: CASRPGQGSSPLHF. CDR3 in DNA: TGTGCCAGCAGGCCGGGACAGGGGAGTTCACCCCTCCACTTT.

V and J are TRBV6-1 and TRBJ1-3; 8 nucleotides agree with TRBD1. Germline CDR1 is MNHNS and CDR2 is SASEGT. J was trimmed by 0 bases and V by 6 bases; bases with no gene match: 10. This CDR3 has 17 residues. The CDR3 protein is CASRPGQGKPSGNTIYF. CDR3 DNA: TGTGCCAGCAGACCCGGACAGGGCAAACCCTCTGGAAACACCATATATTTT.

This clonotype appeared many times. This chain links TRBV12-3 or TRBV12-4 with TRBJ2-7; TRBD1 matches 11 bases. This CDR3 comprises 15 residues. With V trimmed by 3 bases and J by 6 bases, 7 bases remained unmatched. The CDR3 DNA reads as TGTGCCAGCAGTTTCCCGGGACAGGGGGATCTCGAGCAGTACTTC. Translating gives CASSFPGQGDLEQYF.

This clonotype was observed a few times. The chain joins TRBV4-1 to TRBJ2-7; D may be TRBD2 (6 bases). This CDR3 region has 15 residues. CDR1 and CDR2 from the germline V gene are MGHRA and YSYEKL. V lost 0 bases and J 2 bases, leaving 11 bases between the germline ends. CDR3 in amino acids: CASSQDPGVPYEQYF. CDR3 sequence (DNA): TGCGCCAGCAGCCAAGATCCGGGGGTTCCCTACGAGCAGTACTTC.

This clonotype was detected a few times. The chain recombines TRBV10-3 with TRBJ2-1; TRBD1 might be the D (5 bases). The length of the CDR3 is 14 residues. CDR1 and CDR2 from the germline V gene are ENHRY and SYGVKD. With 4 bases removed from V and 3 bases from J, the gap between germline ends came to 10 bases. This CDR3 is CAISGTLGYNEQFF. The CDR3 coding sequence is TGTGCCATCAGTGGGACATTGGGCTACAATGAGCAGTTCTTC.

Many counts were recorded for this clonotype. This sequence joins TRBV7-3 and TRBJ2-2; 10 positions agree with TRBD2. CDR1 and CDR2 from the germline V gene are SGHTA and FQGTGA. The CDR3 is 16 amino acids. Trimming removed 5 bases from V and 4 bases from J; junction bases left unmatched: 7. Here the CDR3 reads CASSQAGGPSTGELFF. The CDR3 nucleotides read TGTGCCAGCAGCCAAGCGGGGGGGCCATCCACCGGGGAGCTGTTTTTT.